This T cell receptor beta chain was obtained from a study of T cell changes during pregnancy in multiple sclerosis. CDR1 and CDR2 from the germline V gene are SGHVS and FQNEAQ. This CDR3 comprises 15 residues. V lost 4 bases, J lost 4 bases, and 8 bases stayed unmatched. Using immunoSEQ multiplex PCR, the repertoire was profiled, and TCRdb retains in-frame clones only, with some absent. This table holds some 87,000 clones, 80% to 95% found once. The J gene is TRBJ1-1, the V gene TRBV7-8, with 8 positions matching TRBD1. This sample comprised peripheral blood, obtained in the first trimester of pregnancy. This clonotype was sampled from a female donor with multiple sclerosis, enrolled in a pregnancy study. Here the CDR3 DNA reads TGTGCCAGCAGCTCCAACAGGGGGGGAAGCACTGAAGCTTTCTTT. This gives the protein CASSSNRGGSTEAFF.